One and the same sample provided the 5 T cell receptor beta chains below, sequenced in a study of cytomegalovirus exposure and HLA in healthy donors. The PCR was carried out with 60 Vbeta primers and 13 Jbeta primers. The protocol was immunoSEQ multiplex PCR, while the TCRdb copy is restricted to in-frame clones and leaves out a portion. The repertoire includes some 220,000 clones, about 85% of them detected once, and about 0.22% sits in the top ten. Sequenced sample: PBMCs. These receptors were collected from a girl aged 2 to 10 in good health and CMV-seronegative.

This clone was recorded once. CDR3 sequence reads: CASRRRTGEVKANYGYTF. CDR3 nucleotides: TGCGCCAGCAGACGGCGGACAGGGGAGGTTAAAGCTAACTATGGCTACACCTTC. V and J are TRBV5-1 and TRBJ1-2, with 9 nucleotides matching TRBD1. Trimming at V came to 5 bases and at J to 0 bases, leaving 14 bases not matched to a gene. The CDR3 runs to 18 residues. The V gene's germline CDR1 is SGHRS and CDR2 YFSETQ.

This clone was counted a single time. The chain uses TRBV5-1 and TRBJ1-4; perhaps TRBD1 as D (6 bases). Deletions cut 5 bases from V and 5 bases from J, with 13 bases between. The CDR3 runs to 14 residues. From germline, CDR1 is SGHRS and CDR2 YFSETQ. The CDR3 DNA is TGCGCCAGCAGTCTCGGGAGGGGGAATGAAAAACTGTTTTTT. This gives the protein CASSLGRGNEKLFF.

V gene TRBV11-2 combines with J gene TRBJ1-2; TRBD1 agrees at 8 bases. This CDR3 region has 15 residues. The germline CDR1 and CDR2 sequences are SGHAT and FQNNGV. Germline trimming cut 3 bases from V and 5 bases from J; bases unmatched to any gene: 8. The CDR3 DNA reads as TGTGCCAGCAGCTTGGGCCCGACAGGGGTATATGGCTACACCTTC. This gives the protein CASSLGPTGVYGYTF.

The gene calls are TRBV11-3 and TRBJ2-2; 8 nucleotides align to TRBD2. The germline gives CDR1 SGHNT, CDR2 YENEEA. V lost 2 bases and J lost 4; bases outside the gene matches: 3. The CDR3 covers 15 residues. CDR3 sequence reads: CASSLLAGSTGELFF. As DNA, the CDR3 is TGTGCCAGCAGCTTACTAGCGGGTTCCACCGGGGAGCTGTTTTTT.

This chain uses TRBV4-1 with TRBJ2-6, with TRBD1 matching 7 bases. The CDR3 contains 18 residues. Germline lookup yields CDR1 MGHRA and CDR2 YSYEKL. The V and J ends lost 0 bases and 0 bases, in that order; junction bases with no gene match: 5. As DNA, the CDR3 is TGCGCCAGCAGCCAAGATTTGGGGACAGTCTCTGGGGCCAACGTCCTGACTTTC. Protein sequence: CASSQDLGTVSGANVLTF.